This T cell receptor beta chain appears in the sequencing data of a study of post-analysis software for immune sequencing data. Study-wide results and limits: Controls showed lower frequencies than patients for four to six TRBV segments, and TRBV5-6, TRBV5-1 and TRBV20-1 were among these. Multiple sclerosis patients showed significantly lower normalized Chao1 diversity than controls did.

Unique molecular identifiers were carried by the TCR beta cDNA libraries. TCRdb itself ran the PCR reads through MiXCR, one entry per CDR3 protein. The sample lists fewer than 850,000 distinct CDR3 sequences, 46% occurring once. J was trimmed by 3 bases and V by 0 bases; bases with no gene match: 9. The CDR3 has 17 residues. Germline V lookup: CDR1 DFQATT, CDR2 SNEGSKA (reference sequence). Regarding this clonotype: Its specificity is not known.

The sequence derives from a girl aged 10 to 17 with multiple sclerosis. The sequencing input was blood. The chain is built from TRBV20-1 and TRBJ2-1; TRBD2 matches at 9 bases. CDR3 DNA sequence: TGCAGTGCTAGAGATATAAGACTAGCGGATCTCTACAATGAGCAGTTCTTC. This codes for CSARDIRLADLYNEQFF.